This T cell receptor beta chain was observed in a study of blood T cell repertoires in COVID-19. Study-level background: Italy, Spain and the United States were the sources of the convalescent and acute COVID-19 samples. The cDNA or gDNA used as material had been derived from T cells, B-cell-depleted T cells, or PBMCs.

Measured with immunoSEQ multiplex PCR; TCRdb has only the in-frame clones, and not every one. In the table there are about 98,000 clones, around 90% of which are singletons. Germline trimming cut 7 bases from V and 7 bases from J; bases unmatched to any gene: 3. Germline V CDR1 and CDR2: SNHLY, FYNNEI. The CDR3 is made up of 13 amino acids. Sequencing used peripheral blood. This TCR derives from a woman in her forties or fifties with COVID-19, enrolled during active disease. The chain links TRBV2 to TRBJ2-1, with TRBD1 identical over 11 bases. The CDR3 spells CASTWDRGNEQFF. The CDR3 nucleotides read TGTGCCAGCACATGGGACAGGGGGAATGAGCAGTTCTTC.